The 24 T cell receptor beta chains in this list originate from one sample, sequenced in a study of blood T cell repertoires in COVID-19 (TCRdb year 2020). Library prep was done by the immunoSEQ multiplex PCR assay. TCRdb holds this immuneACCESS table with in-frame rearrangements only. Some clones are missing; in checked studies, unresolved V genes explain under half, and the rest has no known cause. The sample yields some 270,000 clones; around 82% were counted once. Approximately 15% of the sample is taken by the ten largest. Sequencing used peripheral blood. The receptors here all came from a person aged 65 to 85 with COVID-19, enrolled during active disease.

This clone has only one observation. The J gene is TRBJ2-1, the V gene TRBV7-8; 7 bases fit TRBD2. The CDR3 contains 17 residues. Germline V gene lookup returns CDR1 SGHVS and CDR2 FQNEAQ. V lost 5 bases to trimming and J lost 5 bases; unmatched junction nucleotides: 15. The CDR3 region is CASSARLAFTPNNEQFF. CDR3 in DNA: TGTGCCAGCAGCGCCCGACTAGCTTTTACACCGAACAATGAGCAGTTCTTC.

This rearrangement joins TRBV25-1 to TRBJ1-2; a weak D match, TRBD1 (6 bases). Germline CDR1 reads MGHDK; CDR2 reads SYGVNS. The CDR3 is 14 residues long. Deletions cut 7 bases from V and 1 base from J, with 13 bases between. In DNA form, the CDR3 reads TGTGCCAGCACCTCGACAGGAGATAACTATGGCTACACCTTC. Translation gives CASTSTGDNYGYTF.

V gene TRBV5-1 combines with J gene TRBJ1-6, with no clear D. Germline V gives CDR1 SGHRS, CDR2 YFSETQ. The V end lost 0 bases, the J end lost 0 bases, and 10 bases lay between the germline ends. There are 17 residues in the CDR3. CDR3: CASSLDLGSSYNSPLHF. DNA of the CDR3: TGCGCCAGCAGCTTGGATTTGGGGAGCTCCTATAATTCACCCCTCCACTTT.

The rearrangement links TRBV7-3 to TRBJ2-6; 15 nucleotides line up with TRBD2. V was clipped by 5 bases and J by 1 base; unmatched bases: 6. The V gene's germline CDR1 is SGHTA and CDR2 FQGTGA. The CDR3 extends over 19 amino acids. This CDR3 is CASSLGLAGGKSGANVLTF. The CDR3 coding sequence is TGTGCCAGCAGCCTTGGACTAGCGGGAGGGAAGTCTGGGGCCAACGTCCTGACTTTC.

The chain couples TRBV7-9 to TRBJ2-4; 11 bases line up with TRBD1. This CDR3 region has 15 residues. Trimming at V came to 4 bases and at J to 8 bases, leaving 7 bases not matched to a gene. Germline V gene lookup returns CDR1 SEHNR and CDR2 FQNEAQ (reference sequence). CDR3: CASSSGTGGYDIQYF. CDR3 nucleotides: TGTGCCAGCAGCTCCGGGACAGGGGGTTATGACATTCAGTACTTC.

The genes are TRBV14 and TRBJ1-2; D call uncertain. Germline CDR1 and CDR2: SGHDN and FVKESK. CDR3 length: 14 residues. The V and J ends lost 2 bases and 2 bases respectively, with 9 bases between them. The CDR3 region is CASSQIQQNYGYTF. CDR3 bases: TGTGCCAGCAGCCAAATACAGCAAAACTATGGCTACACCTTC.

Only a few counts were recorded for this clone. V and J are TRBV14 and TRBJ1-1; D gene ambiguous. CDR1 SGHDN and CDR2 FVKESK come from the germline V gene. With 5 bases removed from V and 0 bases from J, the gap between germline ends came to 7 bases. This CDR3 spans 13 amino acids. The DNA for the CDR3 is TGTGCCAGCAGCAGGAGTATGAACACTGAAGCTTTCTTT. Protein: CASSRSMNTEAFF.

The DNA of the CDR3 is TGTGCCAGCAGCTTGGCTCAGGGTCACGAGACCCAGTACTTC. It translates to CASSLAQGHETQYF. The rearrangement joins TRBV5-6 to TRBJ2-5; possible D gene TRBD1, 5 bases. In germline, CDR1 is SGHDT, CDR2 YYEEEE. Trimming cost V 0 bases and J 5 bases, with 11 bases left between them. This CDR3 is built from 14 residues.

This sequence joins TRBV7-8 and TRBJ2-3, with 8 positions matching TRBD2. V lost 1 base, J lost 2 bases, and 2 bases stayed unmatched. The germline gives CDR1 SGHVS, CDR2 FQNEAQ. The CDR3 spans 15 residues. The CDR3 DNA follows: TGTGCCAGCAGCTTAGTACTAGCGGACACAGATACGCAGTATTTT. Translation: CASSLVLADTDTQYF.

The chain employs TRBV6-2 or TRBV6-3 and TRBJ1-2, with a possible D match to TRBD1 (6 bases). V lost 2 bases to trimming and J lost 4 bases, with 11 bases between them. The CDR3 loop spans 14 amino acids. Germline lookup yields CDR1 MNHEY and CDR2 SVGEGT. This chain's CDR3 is CASSYGQGIYGYTF. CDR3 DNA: TGTGCCAGCAGTTACGGGCAGGGGATCTATGGCTACACCTTC.

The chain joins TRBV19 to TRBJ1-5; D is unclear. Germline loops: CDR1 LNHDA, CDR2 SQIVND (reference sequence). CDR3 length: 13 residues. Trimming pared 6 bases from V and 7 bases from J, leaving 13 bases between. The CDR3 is CASSLTLLQPQHF. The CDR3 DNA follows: TGTGCCAGTAGCCTCACCTTGCTACAGCCCCAGCATTTT.

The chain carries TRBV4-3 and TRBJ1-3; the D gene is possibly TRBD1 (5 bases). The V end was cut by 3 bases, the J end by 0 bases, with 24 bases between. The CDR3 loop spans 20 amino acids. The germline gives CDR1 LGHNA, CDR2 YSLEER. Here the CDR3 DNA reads TGCGCCAGCAGCCACGATATTCCGGGACTGTCCGTTGACTCTGGAAACACCATATATTTT. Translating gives CASSHDIPGLSVDSGNTIYF.

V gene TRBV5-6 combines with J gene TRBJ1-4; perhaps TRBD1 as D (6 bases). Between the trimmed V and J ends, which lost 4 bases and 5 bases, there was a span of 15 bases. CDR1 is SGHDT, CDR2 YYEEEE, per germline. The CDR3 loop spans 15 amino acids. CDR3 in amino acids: CASSPRTEKNEKLFF. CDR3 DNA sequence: TGTGCCAGCAGCCCCCGGACAGAGAAAAATGAAAAACTGTTTTTT.

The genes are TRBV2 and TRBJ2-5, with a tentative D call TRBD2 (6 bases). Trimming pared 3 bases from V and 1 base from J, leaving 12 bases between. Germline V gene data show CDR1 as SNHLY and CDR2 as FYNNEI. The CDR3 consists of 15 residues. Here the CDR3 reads CASSDGGLLQETQYF. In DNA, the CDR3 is TGTGCCAGCAGTGATGGGGGACTGCTCCAAGAGACCCAGTACTTC. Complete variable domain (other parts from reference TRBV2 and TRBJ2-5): EPEVTQTPSHQVTQMGQEVILRCVPISNHLYFYWYRQILGQKVEFLVSFYNNEISEKSEIFDDQFSVERPDGSNFTLKIRSTKLEDSAMYFCASSDGGLLQETQYFGPGTRLLVL.

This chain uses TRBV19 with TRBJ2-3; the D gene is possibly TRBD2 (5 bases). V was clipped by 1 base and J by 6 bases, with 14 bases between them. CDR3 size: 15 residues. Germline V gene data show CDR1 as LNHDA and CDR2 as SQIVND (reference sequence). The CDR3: CASSIGGLTRDTQYF. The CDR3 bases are TGTGCCAGTAGTATAGGCGGACTGACTCGGGATACGCAGTATTTT.

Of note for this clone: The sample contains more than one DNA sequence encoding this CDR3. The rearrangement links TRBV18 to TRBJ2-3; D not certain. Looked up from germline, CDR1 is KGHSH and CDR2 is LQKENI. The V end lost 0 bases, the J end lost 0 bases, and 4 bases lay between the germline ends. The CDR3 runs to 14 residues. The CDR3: CASSPPSSTDTQYF. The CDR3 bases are TGTGCCAGCTCACCACCTTCTAGCACAGATACGCAGTATTTT.

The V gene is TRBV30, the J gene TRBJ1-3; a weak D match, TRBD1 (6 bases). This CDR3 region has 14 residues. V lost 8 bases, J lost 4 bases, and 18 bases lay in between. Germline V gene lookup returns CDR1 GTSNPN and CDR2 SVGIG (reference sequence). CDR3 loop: CALSGGLAGNTIYF. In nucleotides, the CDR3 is TGTGCCCTGTCTGGGGGCCTCGCGGGAAACACCATATATTTT.

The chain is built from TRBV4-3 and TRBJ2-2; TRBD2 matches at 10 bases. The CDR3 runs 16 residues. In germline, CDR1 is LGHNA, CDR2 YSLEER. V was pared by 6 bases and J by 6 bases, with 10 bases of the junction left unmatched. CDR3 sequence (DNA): TGCGCCAGCAGTATCCTGGTCAGCGGGGGGGCCGGGGAGCTGTTTTTT. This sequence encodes CASSILVSGGAGELFF.

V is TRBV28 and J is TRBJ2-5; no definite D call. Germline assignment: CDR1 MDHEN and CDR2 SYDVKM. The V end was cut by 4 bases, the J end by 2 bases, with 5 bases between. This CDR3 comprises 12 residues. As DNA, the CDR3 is TGTGCCAGCAGTTCACAGCAAGAGACCCAGTACTTC. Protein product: CASSSQQETQYF.

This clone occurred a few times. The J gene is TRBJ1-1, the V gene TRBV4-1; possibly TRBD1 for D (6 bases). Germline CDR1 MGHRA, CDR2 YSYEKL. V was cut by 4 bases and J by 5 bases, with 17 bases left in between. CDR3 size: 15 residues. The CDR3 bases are TGCGCCAGCAGCCGGGAAACAGGGTTCGGTACTGAAGCTTTCTTT. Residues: CASSRETGFGTEAFF.

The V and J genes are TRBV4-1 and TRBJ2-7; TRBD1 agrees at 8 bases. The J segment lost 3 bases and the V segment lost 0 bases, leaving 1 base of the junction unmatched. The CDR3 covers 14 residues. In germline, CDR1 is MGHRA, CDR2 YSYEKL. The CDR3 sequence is CASSQEQGDYEQYF. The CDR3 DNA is TGCGCCAGCAGCCAAGAACAGGGGGACTACGAGCAGTACTTC.

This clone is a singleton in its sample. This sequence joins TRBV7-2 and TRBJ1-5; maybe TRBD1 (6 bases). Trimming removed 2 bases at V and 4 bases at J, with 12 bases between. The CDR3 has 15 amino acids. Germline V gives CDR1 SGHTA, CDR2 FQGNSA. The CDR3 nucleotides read TGTGCCAGCAGCTTAAACCCAGGGGCGAATCAGCCCCAGCATTTT. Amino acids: CASSLNPGANQPQHF.

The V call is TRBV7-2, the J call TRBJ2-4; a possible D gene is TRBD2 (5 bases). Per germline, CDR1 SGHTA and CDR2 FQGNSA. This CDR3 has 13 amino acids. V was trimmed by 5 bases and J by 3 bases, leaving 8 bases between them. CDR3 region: CASSREFKNIQYF. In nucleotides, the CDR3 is TGTGCCAGCAGCCGGGAATTCAAAAACATTCAGTACTTC.

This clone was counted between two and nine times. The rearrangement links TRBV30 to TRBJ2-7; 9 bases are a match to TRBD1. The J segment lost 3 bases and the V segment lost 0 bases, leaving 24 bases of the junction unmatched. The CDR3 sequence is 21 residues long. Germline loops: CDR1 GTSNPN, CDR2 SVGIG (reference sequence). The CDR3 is CAWSVRVAPDRGPLPVYEQYF. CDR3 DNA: TGTGCCTGGAGTGTACGAGTTGCACCGGACAGGGGTCCCCTTCCCGTCTACGAGCAGTACTTC.